The present TCR beta chain was sequenced within a study of T cells in Graves' hyperthyroidism and ophthalmopathy. Whole-study findings and limits: Stable hyperthyroidism was told apart from ophthalmopathy by a model built on 13 V-J features.

On this clonotype: Its cognate antigen is unknown.

The germline V and J ends were trimmed by 7 bases and 4 bases, with 13 bases remaining between them. There are 13 residues in the CDR3. RNA transcripts yielded amplified TCR beta CDR3 regions. HTBI primers were used for first-round RT-PCR of the TCR CDR3. TCRdb re-called the multiplex PCR reads with MiXCR, one entry per CDR3 protein. The data hold under 400,000 distinct CDR3 sequences, with roughly 17% observed a single time. The TCR sequence derives from a man aged 25-40 years with Graves' hyperthyroidism. Sequencing used blood. The genes are TRBV12-3 or TRBV12-4 and TRBJ1-2; the D gene is possibly TRBD1 (5 bases). The CDR3 DNA reads as TGTGCCAGCAACCCTGGGACGGGCTATGGCTACACCTTC. This encodes CASNPGTGYGYTF.